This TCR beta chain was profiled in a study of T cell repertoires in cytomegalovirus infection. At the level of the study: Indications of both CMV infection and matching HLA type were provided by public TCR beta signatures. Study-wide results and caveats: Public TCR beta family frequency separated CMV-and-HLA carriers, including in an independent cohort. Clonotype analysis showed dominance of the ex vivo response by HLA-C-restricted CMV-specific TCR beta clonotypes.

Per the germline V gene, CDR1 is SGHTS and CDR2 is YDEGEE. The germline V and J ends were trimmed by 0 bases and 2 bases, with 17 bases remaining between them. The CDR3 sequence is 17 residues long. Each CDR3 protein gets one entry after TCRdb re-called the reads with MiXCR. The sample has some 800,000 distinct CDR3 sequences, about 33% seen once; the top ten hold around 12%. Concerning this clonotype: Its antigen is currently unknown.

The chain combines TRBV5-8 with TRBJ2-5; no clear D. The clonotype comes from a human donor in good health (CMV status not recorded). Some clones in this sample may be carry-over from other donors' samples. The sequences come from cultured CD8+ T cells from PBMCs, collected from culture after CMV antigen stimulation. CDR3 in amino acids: CASSLGGLLSPQETQYF. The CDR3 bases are TGTGCCAGCAGCTTGGGAGGCCTGCTTTCCCCACAAGAGACCCAGTACTTC.